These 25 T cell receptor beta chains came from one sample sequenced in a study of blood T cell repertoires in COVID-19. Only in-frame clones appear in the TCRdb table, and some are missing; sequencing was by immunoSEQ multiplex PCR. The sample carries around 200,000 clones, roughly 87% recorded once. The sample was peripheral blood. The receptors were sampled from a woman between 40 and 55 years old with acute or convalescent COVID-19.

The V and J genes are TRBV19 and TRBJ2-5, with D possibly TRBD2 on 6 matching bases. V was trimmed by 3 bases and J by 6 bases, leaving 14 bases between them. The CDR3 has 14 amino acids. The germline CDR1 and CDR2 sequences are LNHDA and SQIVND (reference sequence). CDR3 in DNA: TGTGCCAGTAGTATTTCCAGCGGGTTAAAGACCCAGTACTTC. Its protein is CASSISSGLKTQYF.

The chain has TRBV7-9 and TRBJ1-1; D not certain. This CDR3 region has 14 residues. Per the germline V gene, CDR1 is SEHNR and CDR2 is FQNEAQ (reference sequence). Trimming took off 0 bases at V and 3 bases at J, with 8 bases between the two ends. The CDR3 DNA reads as TGTGCCAGCAGCTTAGCAGGGAGCCACACTGAAGCTTTCTTT. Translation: CASSLAGSHTEAFF.

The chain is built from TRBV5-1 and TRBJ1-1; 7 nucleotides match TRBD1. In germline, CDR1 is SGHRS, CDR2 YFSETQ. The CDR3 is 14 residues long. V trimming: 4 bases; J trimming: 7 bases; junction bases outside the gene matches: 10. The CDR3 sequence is CASSLIPGGNEAFF. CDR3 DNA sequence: TGCGCCAGCAGCCTCATACCAGGGGGTAATGAAGCTTTCTTT.

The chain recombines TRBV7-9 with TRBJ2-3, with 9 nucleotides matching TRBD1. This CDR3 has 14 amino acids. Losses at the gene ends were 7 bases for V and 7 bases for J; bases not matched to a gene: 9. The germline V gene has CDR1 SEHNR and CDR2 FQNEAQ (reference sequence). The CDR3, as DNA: TGTGCCAGCACAAGACAGGGGGTAGGAAATACGCAGTATTTT. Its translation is CASTRQGVGNTQYF.

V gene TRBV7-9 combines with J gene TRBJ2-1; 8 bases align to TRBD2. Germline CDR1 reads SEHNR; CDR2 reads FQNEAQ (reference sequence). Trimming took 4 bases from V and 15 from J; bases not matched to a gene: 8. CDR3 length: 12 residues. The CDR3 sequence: CASSSGGVVAFF. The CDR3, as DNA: TGTGCCAGCAGCTCCGGGGGGGTAGTAGCGTTCTTC.

CDR3 DNA sequence: TGTGCCAGCAGCCTAACGGTGGGGAGCACCATATATTTT. The encoded protein is CASSLTVGSTIYF. The gene calls are TRBV7-2 and TRBJ1-3; unclear D gene. Per the germline V gene, CDR1 is SGHTA and CDR2 is FQGNSA. Trimming removed 5 bases at V and 9 bases at J, with 14 bases between. The CDR3 extends over 13 amino acids.

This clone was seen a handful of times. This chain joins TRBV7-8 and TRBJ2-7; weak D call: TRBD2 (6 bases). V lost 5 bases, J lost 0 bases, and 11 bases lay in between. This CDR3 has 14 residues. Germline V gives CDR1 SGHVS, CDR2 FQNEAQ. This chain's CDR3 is CASSDGTASYEQYF. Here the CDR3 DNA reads TGTGCCAGCAGCGACGGGACTGCCTCCTACGAGCAGTACTTC. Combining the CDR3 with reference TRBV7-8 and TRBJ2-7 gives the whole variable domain GAGVSQSPRYKVAKRGQDVALRCDPISGHVSLFWYQQALGQGPEFLTYFQNEAQLDKSGLPSDRFFAERPEGSVSTLKIQRTQQEDSAVYLCASSDGTASYEQYFGPGTRLTVT.

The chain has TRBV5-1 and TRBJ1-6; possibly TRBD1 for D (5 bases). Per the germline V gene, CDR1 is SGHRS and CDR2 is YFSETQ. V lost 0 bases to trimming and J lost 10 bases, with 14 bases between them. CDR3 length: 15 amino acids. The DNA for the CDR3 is TGCGCCAGCAGCTTGGCGGGGGACCCCAGGTCACCCCTCCACTTT. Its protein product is CASSLAGDPRSPLHF.

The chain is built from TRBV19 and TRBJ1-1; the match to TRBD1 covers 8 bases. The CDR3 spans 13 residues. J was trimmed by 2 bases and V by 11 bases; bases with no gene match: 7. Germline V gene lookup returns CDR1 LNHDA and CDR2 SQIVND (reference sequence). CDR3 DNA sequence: TGTGCCGGACGCGGACAGGGTAACACTGAAGCTTTCTTT. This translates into CAGRGQGNTEAFF.

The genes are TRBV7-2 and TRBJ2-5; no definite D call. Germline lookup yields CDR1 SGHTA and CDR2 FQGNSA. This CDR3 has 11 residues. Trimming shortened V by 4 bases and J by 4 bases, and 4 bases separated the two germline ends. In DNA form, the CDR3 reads TGTGCCAGCAGCTCCCTAGAGACCCAGTACTTC. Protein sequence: CASSSLETQYF. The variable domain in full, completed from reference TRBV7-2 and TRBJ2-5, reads GAGVSQSPSNKVTEKGKDVELRCDPISGHTALYWYRQSLGQGLEFLIYFQGNSAPDKSGLPSDRFSAERTGGSVSTLTIQRTQQEDSAVYLCASSSLETQYFGPGTRLLVL.

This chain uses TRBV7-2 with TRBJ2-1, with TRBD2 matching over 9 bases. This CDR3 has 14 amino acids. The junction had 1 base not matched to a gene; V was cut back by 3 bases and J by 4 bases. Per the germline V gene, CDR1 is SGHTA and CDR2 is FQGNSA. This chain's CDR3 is CASSLRGGYNEQFF. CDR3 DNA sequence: TGTGCCAGCAGCTTGCGGGGGGGGTACAATGAGCAGTTCTTC.

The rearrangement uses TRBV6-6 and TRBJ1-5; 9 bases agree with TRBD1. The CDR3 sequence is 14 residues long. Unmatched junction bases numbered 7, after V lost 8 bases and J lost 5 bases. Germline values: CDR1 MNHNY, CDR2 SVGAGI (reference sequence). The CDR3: CASWTGEMDQPQHF. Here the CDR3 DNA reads TGTGCCAGCTGGACAGGGGAGATGGATCAGCCCCAGCATTTT.

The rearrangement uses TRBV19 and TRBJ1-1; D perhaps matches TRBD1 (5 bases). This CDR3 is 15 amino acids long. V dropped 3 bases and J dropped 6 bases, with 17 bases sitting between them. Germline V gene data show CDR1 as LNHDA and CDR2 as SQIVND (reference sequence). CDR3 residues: CASSMITGGLAEAFF. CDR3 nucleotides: TGTGCCAGTAGTATGATAACGGGGGGTCTTGCTGAAGCTTTCTTT. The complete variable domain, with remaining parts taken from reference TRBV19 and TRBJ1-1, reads DGGITQSPKYLFRKEGQNVTLSCEQNLNHDAMYWYRQDPGQGLRLIYYSQIVNDFQKGDIAEGYSVSREKKESFPLTVTSAQKNPTAFYLCASSMITGGLAEAFFGQGTRLTVV.

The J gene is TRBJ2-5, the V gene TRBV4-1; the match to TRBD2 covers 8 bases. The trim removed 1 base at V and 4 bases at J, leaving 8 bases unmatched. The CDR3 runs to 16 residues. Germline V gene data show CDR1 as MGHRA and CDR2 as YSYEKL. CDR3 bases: TGCGCCAGCAGCCAAGTCGGACGCGGGAGGCGAGAGACCCAGTACTTC. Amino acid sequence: CASSQVGRGRRETQYF.

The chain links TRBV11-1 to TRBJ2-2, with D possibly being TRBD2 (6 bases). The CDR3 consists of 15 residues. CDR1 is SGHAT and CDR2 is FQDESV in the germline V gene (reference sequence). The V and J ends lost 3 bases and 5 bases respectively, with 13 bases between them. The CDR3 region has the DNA TGTGCCAGCAGCTTGTTGGAGGGAGTGACCGGGGAGCTGTTTTTT. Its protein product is CASSLLEGVTGELFF.

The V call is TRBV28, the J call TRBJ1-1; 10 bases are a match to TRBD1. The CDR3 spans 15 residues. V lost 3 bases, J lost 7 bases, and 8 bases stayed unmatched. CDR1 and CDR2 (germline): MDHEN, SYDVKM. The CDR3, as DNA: TGTGCCAGCAGTTTCGGCGACAGGGGGCTTATTGAAGCTTTCTTT. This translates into CASSFGDRGLIEAFF.

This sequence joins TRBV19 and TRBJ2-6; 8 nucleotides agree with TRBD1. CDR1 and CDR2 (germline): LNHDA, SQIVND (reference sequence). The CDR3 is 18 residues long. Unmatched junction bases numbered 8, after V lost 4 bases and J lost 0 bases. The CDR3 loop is CASSKGGQGLSGANVLTF. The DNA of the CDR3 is TGTGCCAGTAGTAAGGGAGGACAGGGCCTCTCTGGGGCCAACGTCCTGACTTTC.

In nucleotides, the CDR3 is TGTGCCTGGAGTGGGTTCCTGGGTGAGGGCCACGAGCAGTACTTC. The encoded protein is CAWSGFLGEGHEQYF. This chain connects TRBV30 to TRBJ2-7; tentatively, D is TRBD2 (5 bases). The CDR3 length is 15 residues. Per the germline V gene, CDR1 is GTSNPN and CDR2 is SVGIG (reference sequence). Trimming took 1 base from V and 5 from J, leaving 18 bases between them. Complete variable domain (other parts from reference TRBV30 and TRBJ2-7): SQTIHQWPATLVQPVGSPLSLECTVEGTSNPNLYWYRQAAGRGLQLLFYSVGIGQISSEVPQNLSASRPQDRQFILSSKKLLLSDSGFYLCAWSGFLGEGHEQYFGPGTRLTVT.

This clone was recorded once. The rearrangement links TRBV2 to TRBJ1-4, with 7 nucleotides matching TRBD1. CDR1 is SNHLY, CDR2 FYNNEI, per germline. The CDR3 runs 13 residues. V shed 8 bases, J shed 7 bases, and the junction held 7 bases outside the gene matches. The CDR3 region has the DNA TGTGCCAGCCACAGGGGAGGAAGTGAAAAACTGTTTTTT. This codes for CASHRGGSEKLFF.

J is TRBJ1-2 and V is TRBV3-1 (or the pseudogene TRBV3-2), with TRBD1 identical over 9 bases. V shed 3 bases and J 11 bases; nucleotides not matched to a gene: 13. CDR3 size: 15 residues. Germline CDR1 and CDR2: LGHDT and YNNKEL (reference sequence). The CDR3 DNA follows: TGTGCCAGCAGCCAGTTTGAGGACAGGGGCTACCGGTACACCTTC. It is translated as CASSQFEDRGYRYTF.

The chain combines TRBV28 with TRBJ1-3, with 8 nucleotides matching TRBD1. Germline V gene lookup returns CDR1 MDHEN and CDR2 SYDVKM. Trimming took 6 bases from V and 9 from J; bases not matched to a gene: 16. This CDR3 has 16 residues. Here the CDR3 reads CASSLRGQAVRGTIYF. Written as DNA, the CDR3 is TGTGCCAGCAGCCTAAGGGGACAGGCCGTACGGGGCACCATATATTTT.

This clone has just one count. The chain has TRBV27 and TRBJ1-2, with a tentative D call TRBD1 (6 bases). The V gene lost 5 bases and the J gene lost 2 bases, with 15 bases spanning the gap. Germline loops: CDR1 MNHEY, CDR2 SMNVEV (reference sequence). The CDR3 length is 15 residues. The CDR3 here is CASSKQGSANYGYTF. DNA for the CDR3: TGTGCCAGCAGTAAGCAGGGGTCAGCCAACTATGGCTACACCTTC.

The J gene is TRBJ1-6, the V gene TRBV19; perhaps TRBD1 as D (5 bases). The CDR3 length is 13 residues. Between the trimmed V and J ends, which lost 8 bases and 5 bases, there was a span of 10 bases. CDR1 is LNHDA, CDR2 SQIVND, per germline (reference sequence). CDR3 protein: CASGAGNNSPLHF. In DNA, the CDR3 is TGTGCCAGTGGTGCAGGGAATAATTCACCCCTCCACTTT. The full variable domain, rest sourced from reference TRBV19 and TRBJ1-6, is DGGITQSPKYLFRKEGQNVTLSCEQNLNHDAMYWYRQDPGQGLRLIYYSQIVNDFQKGDIAEGYSVSREKKESFPLTVTSAQKNPTAFYLCASGAGNNSPLHFGNGTRLTVT.

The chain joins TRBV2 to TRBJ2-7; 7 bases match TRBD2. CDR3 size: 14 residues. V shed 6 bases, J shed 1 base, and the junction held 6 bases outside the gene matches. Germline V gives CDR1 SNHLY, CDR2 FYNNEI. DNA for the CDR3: TGTGCCAGCAGCCCGGGGAGGGAGTCCTACGAGCAGTACTTC. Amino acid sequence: CASSPGRESYEQYF. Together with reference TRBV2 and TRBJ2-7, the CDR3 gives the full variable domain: EPEVTQTPSHQVTQMGQEVILRCVPISNHLYFYWYRQILGQKVEFLVSFYNNEISEKSEIFDDQFSVERPDGSNFTLKIRSTKLEDSAMYFCASSPGRESYEQYFGPGTRLTVT.

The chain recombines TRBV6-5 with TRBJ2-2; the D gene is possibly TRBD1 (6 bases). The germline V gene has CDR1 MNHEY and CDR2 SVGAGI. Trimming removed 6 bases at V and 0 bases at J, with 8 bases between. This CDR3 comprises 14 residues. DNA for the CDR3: TGTGCCAGCAGACAGGGCGCGAACACCGGGGAGCTGTTTTTT. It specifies CASRQGANTGELFF.